These T cell receptor beta chains were read from a single sample in a study of blood T cell repertoires in COVID-19. TCRdb's copy holds only in-frame clones and misses some; the assay was immunoSEQ multiplex PCR. The table has some 110,000 clones, 90% to 95% seen once. Material for sequencing was peripheral blood. The receptors here all came from a human donor in a cohort sampled during active COVID-19. Both conserved end residues are part of each CDR3.

TRBJ2-2 15 TRBV2 CASRVHSLNTGELFF
TRBJ1-1 13 TRBV30 CAWTTDRRTEAFF
TRBJ1-2 13 TRBV28 CASRLGGYYGYTF
TRBJ2-4 15 TRBV4-2 CASSPVTGNENIQYF
TRBJ2-1 14 TRBV15 CATRGLAESNEQFF
TRBJ1-2 15 TRBV7-9 CASSSRTAPNYGYTF
TRBJ2-1 15 TRBV30 CAWGQQRREYNEQFF
TRBJ1-4 16 TRBV30 CAWSVRGGRANEKLFF
TRBJ1-1 15 TRBV19 CASSITTGGNTEAFF
TRBJ1-1 13 TRBV6-5 CASGQQRNTEAFF
TRBJ2-7 13 TRBV19 CASRESSAYEQYF
TRBJ2-3 14 TRBV20-1 CSASLAGGTDTQYF
TRBJ2-5 13 TRBV7-8 CASSRLARETQYF
TRBJ1-1 14 TRBV5-4 CASSRGTGNSEAFF
TRBJ2-1 16 TRBV28 CASSGRSVAGGDEQFF
TRBJ2-7 15 TRBV28 CASSLSFDGVYEQYF
TRBJ2-5 18 TRBV4-3 CASSQDALAGGRGETQYF
TRBJ2-3 16 TRBV25-1 CASSEFTPGQRGAQYF
TRBJ2-5 15 TRBV9 CASSVAGGPQETQYF
TRBJ2-1 15 TRBV19 CASTLGGSVYNEQFF
TRBJ2-3 18 TRBV27 CASSSRTRRGASSDTQYF
TRBJ1-1 13 TRBV4-3 CASSTGRVTEAFF
TRBJ1-1 15 TRBV7-3 CASSLLGRANTEAFF
TRBJ2-1 13 TRBV10-3 CAISRLVYNEQFF
TRBJ1-4 15 TRBV7-2 CASSSRTAANEKLFF
TRBJ1-2 15 TRBV4-1 CASSQAGGANYGYTF
TRBJ2-1 15 TRBV4-3 CASSQEWAGRMRQFF
TRBJ1-2 14 TRBV6-1 CASSEAPGGYGYTF
TRBJ1-5 16 TRBV21-1 CASQEGGDYSNQPQHF
TRBJ2-2 16 TRBV5-4 CASSLRLLVETGELFF
TRBJ2-5 14 TRBV9 CASSSGTGEETQYF
TRBJ1-5 15 TRBV6-5 CASSYRGRSNQPQHF
TRBJ2-1 14 TRBV7-8 CASSLGTAHNEQFF
TRBJ1-6 19 TRBV12-2 CASRPPTGCGAATNSPLHF
TRBJ1-2 17 TRBV4-3 CASSQDSGGGANYGYTF
TRBJ2-2 14 TRBV9 CASVAGGGAGELFF
TRBJ1-5 17 TRBV19 CASINQHETGLNQPQHF
TRBJ1-6 15 TRBV30 CAWSRGTGYNSPLHF
TRBJ1-1 12 TRBV29-1 CSGRDSSTEAFF
TRBJ1-3 15 TRBV9 CASSVGGSPGNTIYF
TRBJ2-7 13 TRBV7-8 CASSPRSSYEQYF